This TCR beta chain appears in the sequencing data of a study of blood T cell repertoires in COVID-19. Study overall: Both acute and convalescent COVID-19 samples were obtained from the United States, Italy and Spain. T cells, B-cell-depleted T cells, or PBMCs supplied cDNA or gDNA.

Per the original methods: Reference gene primer amplification gave nucleated cell count estimates. TCRdb's table, derived via immunoSEQ multiplex PCR, lists solely in-frame clones and lacks some. The DNA gave D and trimming, while V, J and clone size come from that table. The repertoire holds 240,000 or so clones, roughly nine tenths seen once, with around 7.2% in the top ten. CDR3 length: 16 residues. The V and J ends lost 2 bases and 1 base respectively, with 16 bases between them. Germline-derived CDR1 and CDR2 are GTSNPN and SVGIG (reference sequence). V and J are TRBV30 and TRBJ2-3, with D unclear. Sequencing was performed on peripheral blood. The receptor's source is a man aged 55 to 70 who had recovered from COVID-19. CDR3 nucleotide sequence: TGTGCCTGGAGTAGCCCGGAGCTCCGGGGCACAGATACGCAGTATTTT. It encodes CAWSSPELRGTDTQYF.